This T cell receptor beta chain was recorded in a study of T cells in Graves' hyperthyroidism and ophthalmopathy. Amplified regions were TCR beta CDR3 sequences from RNA transcripts. The HTBI primer set was used in a first-round RT-PCR of the TCR CDR3. TCRdb independently ran MiXCR on the multiplex PCR reads; one entry per CDR3 protein. There are approximately 330,000 distinct CDR3 sequences in the sample; 15% to 20% occur only once, and 45% to 50% lies in the top ten. This clonotype came up many times. The V and J ends lost 3 bases and 8 bases respectively, with 16 bases between them. The CDR3 totals 13 residues. From germline, CDR1 is GTSNPN and CDR2 SVGIG (reference sequence).

Sequenced input: blood. The chain links TRBV30 to TRBJ1-2; D is uncertain. This sequence was found in a woman aged 50 to 60 with Graves' hyperthyroidism. CDR3 coding DNA: TGTGCCTGGAGGCTTACGGGCCCCATGGGCTACACCTTC. Translated, it gives CAWRLTGPMGYTF.